The 5 T cell receptor beta chains presented below share a single source sample, sequenced in a study of blood T cell repertoires in COVID-19. The assay was immunoSEQ multiplex PCR, and TCRdb's table has in-frame clones only and misses some. The table shows around 260,000 clones, with roughly 88% occurring only once. The sequencing input was PBMCs or T cells enriched from blood (not recorded which). The receptor set was obtained from a woman aged 25 to 39 who had recovered from COVID-19.

The rearrangement uses TRBV28 and TRBJ1-2, with a possible D match to TRBD1 (5 bases). The CDR3 is 12 residues long. Germline CDR1 and CDR2: MDHEN and SYDVKM. The V end was cut by 5 bases, the J end by 8 bases, with 12 bases between. Here the CDR3 reads CASSPQGIGYTF. The DNA of the CDR3 is TGTGCCAGCAGTCCCCAGGGAATCGGCTACACCTTC.

The chain combines TRBV5-1 with TRBJ1-2; D may be TRBD1 (6 bases). The CDR3 has 13 amino acids. Germline V gene lookup returns CDR1 SGHRS and CDR2 YFSETQ. With 3 bases removed from V and 6 bases from J, the gap between germline ends came to 12 bases. CDR3 DNA: TGCGCCAGCAGCTCTTCGACAGGACATGGCTACACCTTC. This sequence encodes CASSSSTGHGYTF.

The chain is built from TRBV4-1 and TRBJ2-1; 7 bases are a match to TRBD1. CDR1 and CDR2 (germline): MGHRA, YSYEKL. J was trimmed by 6 bases and V by 1 base; bases with no gene match: 15. The CDR3 has 18 residues. CDR3 loop: CASSQGIKQSRDSNEQFF. In DNA form, the CDR3 reads TGCGCCAGCAGCCAAGGAATAAAACAGAGCCGGGACAGCAATGAGCAGTTCTTC.

This clone has only a few counts. Other DNA sequences in the same sample also yield this CDR3. V is TRBV27 and J is TRBJ2-1; 13 nucleotides agree with TRBD2. V shed 3 bases and J 9 bases; nucleotides not matched to a gene: 5. Germline V gene data show CDR1 as MNHEY and CDR2 as SMNVEV (reference sequence). CDR3 size: 15 residues. CDR3 residues: CASSLGTSGNGEQFF. For the CDR3, the DNA is TGTGCCAGCAGTTTGGGGACTAGCGGGAATGGTGAGCAGTTCTTC.

The chain recombines TRBV11-2 with TRBJ2-7, with 8 positions matching TRBD2. Germline V gene sequence: CDR1 SGHAT, CDR2 FQNNGV. Trimming removed 6 bases from V and 3 bases from J; junction bases left unmatched: 10. The CDR3 contains 15 residues. The CDR3 spells CASSSLAGVNYEQYF. The CDR3 nucleotides read TGTGCCAGCAGTTCCCTAGCGGGCGTTAACTACGAGCAGTACTTC.